The rows below give T cell receptor beta chains drawn from one sample of a study of CD8 T cells in ankylosing spondylitis. TCRdb used MiXCR to reprocess the 5' RACE reads, holding one entry per CDR3 protein. The repertoire holds 200,000 to 250,000 distinct CDR3 sequences, with about 7% as singletons. Material for sequencing was blood, either unsorted or a sorted T cell fraction (not recorded which). The receptors here all came from a male donor with ankylosing spondylitis. Each CDR3 is given with its conserved first and last residue. Each record gives: clone size, J gene, D gene, V gene, CDR3 DNA, CDR3 protein. D genes are given only for firm matches. Some rows mark clone size as missing; the rest say once, few, many or name a class of expanded clone.

size: many
J: TRBJ2-1
D: TRBD1
V: TRBV3-1
DNA: TGTGCCAGCAGCCCGAAATTAGGGACAGGGAATGAGCAGTTCTTC
CDR3: CASSPKLGTGNEQFF

size: NA
J: TRBJ1-1
D: NA
V: TRBV6-5
DNA: TGTGCCAGCAGAAAAGGCGCGACTGAAGCTTTCTTT
CDR3: CASRKGATEAFF

size: many
J: TRBJ2-7
D: NA
V: TRBV4-3
DNA: TGCGCCAGCAGCCAAGATGGGCACAGTTCTCTCTACGAGCAGTACTTC
CDR3: CASSQDGHSSLYEQYF

size: many
J: TRBJ2-2
D: NA
V: TRBV6-2/TRBV6-3
DNA: TGTGCCAGCAGTTTCCCATCCACCGGGGAGCTGTTTTTT
CDR3: CASSFPSTGELFF

size: few
J: TRBJ2-7
D: TRBD1
V: TRBV6-1
DNA: TGTGCCAGCAGGGGGACAGGGTTCTACGAGCAGTACTTC
CDR3: CASRGTGFYEQYF

size: many
J: TRBJ1-2
D: NA
V: TRBV20-1
DNA: TGCAGTGCTCAAACTCCGACAGGCCTTGATGGCTACACCTTC
CDR3: CSAQTPTGLDGYTF

size: many
J: TRBJ1-2
D: TRBD1
V: TRBV5-1
DNA: TGCGCCAGCAGCACCGGACAGGGTTTCCCCGGCTACACCTTC
CDR3: CASSTGQGFPGYTF

size: many
J: TRBJ2-1
D: NA
V: TRBV7-2
DNA: TGTGCCAGCAGCTTAGAGCTAGCCGCAATTCACAATGAGCAGTTCTTC
CDR3: CASSLELAAIHNEQFF

size: NA
J: TRBJ2-1
D: TRBD1
V: TRBV20-1
DNA: TGCAGTGCCCCGGGACAGGGCAACAATGAGCAGTTCTTC
CDR3: CSAPGQGNNEQFF

size: few
J: TRBJ2-7
D: NA
V: TRBV27
DNA: TGTGCCAGCAGTCCCGCATATCCTTACGAGCAGTACTTC
CDR3: CASSPAYPYEQYF

size: many
J: TRBJ2-7
D: TRBD2
V: TRBV3-1
DNA: TGTGCCAGCAGCCAAGACCCTCCTGGAGGGCGGGGGGGATCCTACGAGCAGTACTTC
CDR3: CASSQDPPGGRGGSYEQYF

size: NA
J: TRBJ2-7
D: TRBD2
V: TRBV10-3
DNA: TGTGCCATCAGCACCTCCGGGACTAGCGGGAGCCCTCTCCTGGGGCAGTACTTC
CDR3: CAISTSGTSGSPLLGQYF